These T cell receptor beta chains were read from a single sample in a study of blood T cell repertoires in COVID-19. TCRdb's table, derived via immunoSEQ multiplex PCR, lists solely in-frame clones and lacks some. Here the sample spans roughly 220,000 clones, 65% to 90% being singletons. Sequenced material: peripheral blood. The receptors were gathered from a middle-aged woman who had recovered from COVID-19. Each CDR3 is given with its conserved first and last residue. A D gene is named only where the DNA matches it firmly. Where a row states a size, it is once, few, many or the class of an expanded clone; other rows omit it.

d_gene | abundance | j_gene | v_gene | len | CDR3aa | CDR3nt
TRBD1 | NA | TRBJ2-6 | TRBV19 | 18 | CASSTKQGSYAGANVLTF | TGTGCCAGTAGTACCAAACAGGGGAGCTATGCTGGGGCCAACGTCCTGACTTTC
TRBD1 | few | TRBJ1-2 | TRBV18 | 13 | CASSETGNYGYTF | TGTGCCAGCTCAGAGACAGGGAACTATGGCTACACCTTC
TRBD1 | NA | TRBJ2-2 | TRBV7-9 | 18 | CASSLLLLDRVFSGELFF | TGTGCCAGCAGCTTACTGCTGTTAGACAGGGTATTTTCCGGGGAGCTGTTTTTT
NA | NA | TRBJ1-4 | TRBV29-1 | 13 | CSVGKRENEKLFF | TGCAGCGTTGGCAAAAGGGAGAATGAAAAACTGTTTTTT
TRBD1 | NA | TRBJ1-2 | TRBV6-5 | 14 | CASSSGQGAGGYTF | TGTGCCAGCAGCAGCGGACAGGGGGCGGGTGGCTACACCTTC
NA | NA | TRBJ2-7 | TRBV7-8 | 21 | CASSLDGTTKLPSANNYEQYF | TGTGCCAGCAGCTTAGACGGGACAACAAAACTACCCTCCGCCAATAACTACGAGCAGTACTTC
NA | NA | TRBJ2-5 | TRBV9 | 12 | CASSVTGETQYF | TGTGCCAGCAGCGTAACAGGGGAGACCCAGTACTTC
TRBD1 | NA | TRBJ1-1 | TRBV11-2 | 14 | CASSPTGGGTEAFF | TGTGCCAGCAGCCCTACAGGGGGTGGGACTGAAGCTTTCTTT
NA | NA | TRBJ1-1 | TRBV5-1 | 14 | CASTVGEQHTEAFF | TGCGCCAGCACCGTCGGGGAACAGCACACTGAAGCTTTCTTT
TRBD2 | NA | TRBJ2-3 | TRBV9 | 16 | CASSSVAGVVTDTQYF | TGTGCCAGCAGCTCGGTAGCGGGGGTGGTCACAGATACGCAGTATTTT
TRBD1 | NA | TRBJ1-2 | TRBV5-4 | 15 | CASSLTTGVVYGYTF | TGTGCCAGCAGCTTAACTACAGGGGTTGTCTATGGCTACACCTTC
NA | NA | TRBJ2-1 | TRBV12-3/TRBV12-4 | 12 | CASRDTYNEQFF | TGTGCCAGCAGGGACACCTACAATGAGCAGTTCTTC
TRBD1 | NA | TRBJ1-3 | TRBV6-5 | 14 | CASRIQGAGNTIYF | TGTGCCAGCAGAATCCAGGGGGCTGGAAACACCATATATTTT
TRBD1 | NA | TRBJ1-1 | TRBV6-5 | 13 | CASRQDRVTEAFF | TGTGCCAGCAGGCAGGACAGGGTCACTGAAGCTTTCTTT
NA | few | TRBJ1-1 | TRBV5-1 | 16 | CASSLVGGRSGTEAFF | TGCGCCAGCAGCTTGGTGGGAGGCCGGAGCGGCACTGAAGCTTTCTTT
NA | NA | TRBJ2-1 | TRBV11-3 | 15 | CASSFQGGSHNEQFF | TGTGCCAGCAGCTTCCAGGGGGGTTCTCACAATGAGCAGTTCTTC
NA | NA | TRBJ2-5 | TRBV18 | 15 | CASSPEAGGGETQYF | TGTGCCAGCTCACCCGAAGCTGGCGGCGGGGAGACCCAGTACTTC